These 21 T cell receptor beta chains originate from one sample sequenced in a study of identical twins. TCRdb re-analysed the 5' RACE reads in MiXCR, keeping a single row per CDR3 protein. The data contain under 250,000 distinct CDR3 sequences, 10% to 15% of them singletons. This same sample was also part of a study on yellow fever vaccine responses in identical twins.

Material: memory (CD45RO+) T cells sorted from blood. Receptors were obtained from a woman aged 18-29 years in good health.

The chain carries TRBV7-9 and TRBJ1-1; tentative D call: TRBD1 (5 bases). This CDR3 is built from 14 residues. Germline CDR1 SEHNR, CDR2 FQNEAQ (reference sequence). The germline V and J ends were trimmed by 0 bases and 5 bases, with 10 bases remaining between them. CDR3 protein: CASSLAQRGTEAFF. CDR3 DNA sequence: TGTGCCAGCAGCTTAGCTCAAAGGGGTACTGAAGCTTTCTTT.

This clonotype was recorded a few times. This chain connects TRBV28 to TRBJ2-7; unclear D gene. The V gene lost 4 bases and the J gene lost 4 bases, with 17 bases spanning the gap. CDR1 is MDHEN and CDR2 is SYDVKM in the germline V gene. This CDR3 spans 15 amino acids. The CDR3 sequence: CASSWSGSRPYEQYF. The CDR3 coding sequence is TGTGCCAGCAGTTGGTCAGGTTCTCGGCCTTACGAGCAGTACTTC.

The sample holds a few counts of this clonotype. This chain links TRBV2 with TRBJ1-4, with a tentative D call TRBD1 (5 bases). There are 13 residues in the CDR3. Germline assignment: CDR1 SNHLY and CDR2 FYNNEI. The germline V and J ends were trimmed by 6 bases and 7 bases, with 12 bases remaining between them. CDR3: CASRFSGGEKLFF. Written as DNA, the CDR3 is TGTGCCAGCAGGTTCTCGGGGGGTGAAAAACTGTTTTTT.

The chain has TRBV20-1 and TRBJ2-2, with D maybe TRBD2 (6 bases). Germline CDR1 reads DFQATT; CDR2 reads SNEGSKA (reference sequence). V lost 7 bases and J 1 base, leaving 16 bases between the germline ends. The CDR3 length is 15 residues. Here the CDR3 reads CSGQGGSQNTGELFF. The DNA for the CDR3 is TGCAGTGGACAAGGAGGGAGCCAGAACACCGGGGAGCTGTTTTTT.

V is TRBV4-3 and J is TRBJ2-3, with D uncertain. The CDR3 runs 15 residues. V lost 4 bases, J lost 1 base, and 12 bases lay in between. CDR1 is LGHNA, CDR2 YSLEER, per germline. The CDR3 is CASSRNPGGTDTQYF. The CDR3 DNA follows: TGCGCCAGCAGCCGGAATCCTGGCGGCACAGATACGCAGTATTTT.

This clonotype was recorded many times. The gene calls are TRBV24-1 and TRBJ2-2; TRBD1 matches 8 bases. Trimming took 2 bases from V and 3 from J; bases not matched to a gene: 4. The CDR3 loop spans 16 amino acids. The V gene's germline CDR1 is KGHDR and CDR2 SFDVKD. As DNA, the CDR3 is TGTGCCACCAGTGATTCCGACAGGGGTGACACCGGGGAGCTGTTTTTT. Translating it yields CATSDSDRGDTGELFF.

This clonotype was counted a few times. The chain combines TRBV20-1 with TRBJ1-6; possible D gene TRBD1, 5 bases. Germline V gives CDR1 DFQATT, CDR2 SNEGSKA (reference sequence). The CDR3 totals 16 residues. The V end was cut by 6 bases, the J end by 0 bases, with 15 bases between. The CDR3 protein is CSARYRSTSYNSPLHF. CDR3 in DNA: TGCAGTGCAAGATACAGGTCAACCTCCTATAATTCACCCCTCCACTTT.

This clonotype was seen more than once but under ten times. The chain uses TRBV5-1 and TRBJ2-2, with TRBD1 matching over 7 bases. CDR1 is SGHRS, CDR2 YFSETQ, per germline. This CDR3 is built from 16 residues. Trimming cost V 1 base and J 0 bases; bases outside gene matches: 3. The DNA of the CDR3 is TGCGCCAGCAGCTTGACGGGACAGTCGAACACCGGGGAGCTGTTTTTT. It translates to CASSLTGQSNTGELFF.

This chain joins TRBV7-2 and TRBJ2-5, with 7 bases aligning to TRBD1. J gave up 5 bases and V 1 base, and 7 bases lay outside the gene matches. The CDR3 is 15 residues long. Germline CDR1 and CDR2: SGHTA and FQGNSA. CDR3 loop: CASSLDTGARETQYF. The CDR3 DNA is TGTGCCAGCAGCTTAGACACAGGGGCCCGCGAGACCCAGTACTTC.

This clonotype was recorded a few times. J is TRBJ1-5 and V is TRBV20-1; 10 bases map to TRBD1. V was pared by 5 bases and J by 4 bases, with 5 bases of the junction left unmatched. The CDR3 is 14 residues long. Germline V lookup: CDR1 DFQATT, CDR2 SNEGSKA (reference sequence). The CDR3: CSAWDRGPNQPQHF. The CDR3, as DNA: TGCAGTGCTTGGGACAGGGGCCCTAATCAGCCCCAGCATTTT.

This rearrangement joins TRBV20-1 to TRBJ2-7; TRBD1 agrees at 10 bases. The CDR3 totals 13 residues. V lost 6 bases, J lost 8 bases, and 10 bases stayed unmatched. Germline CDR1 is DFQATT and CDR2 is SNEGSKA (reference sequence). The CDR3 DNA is TGCAGTGCGGCGCCCGGACAGGGGGGAAAGCAGTACTTC. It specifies CSAAPGQGGKQYF.

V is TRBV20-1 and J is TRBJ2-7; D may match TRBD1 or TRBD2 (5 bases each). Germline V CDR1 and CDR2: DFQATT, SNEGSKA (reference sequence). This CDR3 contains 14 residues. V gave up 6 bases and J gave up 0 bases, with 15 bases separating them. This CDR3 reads CSAWDGPSSYEQYF. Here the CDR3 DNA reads TGCAGTGCCTGGGACGGACCAAGCTCCTACGAGCAGTACTTC.

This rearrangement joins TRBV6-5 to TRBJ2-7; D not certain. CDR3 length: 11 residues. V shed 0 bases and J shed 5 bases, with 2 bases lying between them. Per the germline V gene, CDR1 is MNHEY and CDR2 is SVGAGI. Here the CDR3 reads CASSYSNEQYF. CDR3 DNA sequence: TGTGCCAGCAGTTACTCGAACGAGCAGTACTTC.

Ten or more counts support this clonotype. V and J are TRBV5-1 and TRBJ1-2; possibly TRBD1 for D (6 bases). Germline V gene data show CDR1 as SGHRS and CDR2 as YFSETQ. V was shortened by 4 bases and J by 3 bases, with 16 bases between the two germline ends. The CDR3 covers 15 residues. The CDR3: CASSPSGAGDYGYTF. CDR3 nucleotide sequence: TGCGCCAGCAGCCCCTCGGGTGCAGGGGACTATGGCTACACCTTC.

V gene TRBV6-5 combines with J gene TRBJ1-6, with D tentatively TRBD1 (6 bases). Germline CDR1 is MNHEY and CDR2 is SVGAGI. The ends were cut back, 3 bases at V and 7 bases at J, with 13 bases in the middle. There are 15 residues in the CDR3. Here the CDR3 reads CASSYLRGINSPLHF. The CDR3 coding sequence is TGTGCCAGCAGTTATCTGAGGGGGATCAATTCACCCCTCCACTTT.

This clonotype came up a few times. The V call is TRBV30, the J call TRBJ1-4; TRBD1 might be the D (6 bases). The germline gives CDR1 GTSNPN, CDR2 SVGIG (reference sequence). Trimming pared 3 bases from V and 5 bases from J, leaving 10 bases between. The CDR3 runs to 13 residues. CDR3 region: CAWRGTSNEKLFF. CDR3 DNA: TGTGCCTGGAGAGGGACAAGCAATGAAAAACTGTTTTTT. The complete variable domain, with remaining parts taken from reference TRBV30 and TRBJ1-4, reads SQTIHQWPATLVQPVGSPLSLECTVEGTSNPNLYWYRQAAGRGLQLLFYSVGIGQISSEVPQNLSASRPQDRQFILSSKKLLLSDSGFYLCAWRGTSNEKLFFGSGTQLSVL.

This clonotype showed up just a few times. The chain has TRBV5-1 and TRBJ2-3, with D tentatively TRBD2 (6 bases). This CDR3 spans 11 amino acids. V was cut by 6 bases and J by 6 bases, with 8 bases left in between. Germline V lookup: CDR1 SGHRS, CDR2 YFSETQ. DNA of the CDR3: TGCGCCAGCAACCGGGGGGATACGCAGTATTTT. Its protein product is CASNRGDTQYF.

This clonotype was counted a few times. The CDR3 here is CSAREPTRAGKDGYTF. In DNA form, the CDR3 reads TGCAGTGCTAGAGAACCTACGCGGGCAGGGAAGGATGGCTACACCTTC. This sequence joins TRBV20-1 and TRBJ1-2; perhaps TRBD1 as D (5 bases). The CDR3 spans 16 residues. Germline V CDR1 and CDR2: DFQATT, SNEGSKA (reference sequence). V was shortened by 0 bases and J by 6 bases, with 20 bases between the two germline ends.

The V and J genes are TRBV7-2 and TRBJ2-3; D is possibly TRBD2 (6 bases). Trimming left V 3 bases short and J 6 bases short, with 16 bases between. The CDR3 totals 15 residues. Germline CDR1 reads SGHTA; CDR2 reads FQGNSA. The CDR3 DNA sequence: TGTGCCAGCAGCTTTCGGACTATCAGATCGGATACGCAGTATTTT. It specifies CASSFRTIRSDTQYF.

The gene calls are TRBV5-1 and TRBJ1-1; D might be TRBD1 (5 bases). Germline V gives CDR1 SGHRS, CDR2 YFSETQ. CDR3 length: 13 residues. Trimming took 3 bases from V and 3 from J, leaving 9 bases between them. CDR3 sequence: CASSWTSYTEAFF. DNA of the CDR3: TGCGCCAGCAGCTGGACAAGTTACACTGAAGCTTTCTTT.

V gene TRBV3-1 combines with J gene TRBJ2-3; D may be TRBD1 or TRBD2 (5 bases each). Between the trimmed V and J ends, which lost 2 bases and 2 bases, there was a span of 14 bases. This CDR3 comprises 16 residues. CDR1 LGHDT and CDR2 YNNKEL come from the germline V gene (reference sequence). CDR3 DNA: TGTGCCAGCAGCCAAATCGGGGCGAAGGACACAGATACGCAGTATTTT. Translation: CASSQIGAKDTDTQYF.